This T cell receptor beta chain was retrieved from a study of monozygotic twins with inflammatory bowel disease. Study observations and caveats: Especially where disease activity was present, IBD patients had fewer clonotypes in common with others than healthy twins did. Discrimination among different T cell subtypes was not achievable.

TCR libraries were prepared from roughly 3,700 ng total RNA each. A template switching step added UMIs, each with a 6-nucleotide sample barcode. With the 5' RACE reads reprocessed, TCRdb shows one record per CDR3 protein and no DNA. The sample holds just over 300,000 distinct CDR3 sequences. With respect to this clonotype: Its antigen remains unidentified.

Germline V gene lookup returns CDR1 SGHRS and CDR2 YFSETQ. The CDR3 length is 17 residues. This sequence was found in a human donor with ulcerative colitis or Crohn's disease, or a healthy co-twin of an affected twin (not recorded which). The rearrangement uses TRBV5-1 and TRBJ2-7; without DNA, the TCRdb call of TRBD2 cannot be checked. The sequenced sample consisted of blood. The CDR3 sequence: CASSVSGTSGIGYEQYF.